These 25 T cell receptor beta chains were all obtained from the same sample, sequenced in a study of CD8+CD57+ T cells in acquired aplastic anemia. Researchers used genomic DNA as the template to profile TCR beta VDJ and CDR3. One entry per CDR3 protein, called by TCRdb with MiXCR from the reads. This sample yields about 170,000 distinct CDR3 sequences, of which about three fifths are seen a single time; about 50% belongs to the top ten. Sequencing was performed on sorted CD4+, CD8+, or CD8+CD57+ T cells (not recorded which) from PBMCs. These receptors came from a human donor in good health.

The V call is TRBV7-9, the J call TRBJ2-1, with 9 bases identical to TRBD2. The V gene's germline CDR1 is SEHNR and CDR2 FQNEAQ (reference sequence). The trim removed 2 bases at V and 7 bases at J, leaving 6 bases unmatched. The CDR3 has 15 residues. The CDR3 here is CASSLIAGVANEQFF. The CDR3 DNA is TGTGCCAGCAGCTTAATAGCGGGAGTAGCTAATGAGCAGTTCTTC.

The chain has TRBV28 and TRBJ2-1; no firm D call. V was cut by 5 bases and J by 0 bases, with 23 bases left in between. The CDR3 is 19 amino acids. From germline, CDR1 is MDHEN and CDR2 SYDVKM. In nucleotides, the CDR3 is TGTGCCAGCAGTCCTAGACATTACAAGGCCGTTAGCTCCTACAATGAGCAGTTCTTC. Amino acid sequence: CASSPRHYKAVSSYNEQFF.

The gene calls are TRBV20-1 and TRBJ2-7; D remains unclear. Per the germline V gene, CDR1 is DFQATT and CDR2 is SNEGSKA (reference sequence). Trimming stripped 5 bases from V and 7 bases from J, with 12 bases between. The CDR3 has 11 residues. The CDR3 DNA is TGCAGTGCTCCCCGCTCGCGGGAGCAGTACTTC. Its translation is CSAPRSREQYF.

About this clonotype itself: The CDR3 carries no conserved terminal phenylalanine or tryptophan, so it likely arises from a read error. The V gene is TRBV12-3 or TRBV12-4, the J gene TRBJ1-5, with D perhaps matching TRBD1 (5 bases). The CDR3 has 13 amino acids. V lost 5 bases to trimming and J lost 4 bases, with 9 bases between them. In DNA form, the CDR3 reads TGTGCCAGCAGTCCGCGACAGAATCAGCCCCAGCATTAT. Translated: CASSPRQNQPQHY.

The rearrangement joins TRBV12-3 or TRBV12-4 to TRBJ1-1; possible D gene TRBD1, 6 bases. CDR3 length: 13 residues. The germline V and J ends were trimmed by 3 bases and 10 bases, with 15 bases remaining between them. DNA for the CDR3: TGTGCCAGCAGTTTGGTGACGAGGGGGGGAGCTTTCTTT. It translates to CASSLVTRGGAFF.

This chain connects TRBV7-3 to TRBJ2-5, with TRBD2 matching over 12 bases. CDR1 is SGHTA and CDR2 is FQGTGA in the germline V gene. V trimming: 5 bases; J trimming: 1 base; junction bases outside the gene matches: 8. CDR3 length equals 17 residues. CDR3 coding DNA: TGTGCCAGCAGCCGTAGACTAGCGGGAGAGGTCCAAGAGACCCAGTACTTC. It codes for CASSRRLAGEVQETQYF.

In regard to this clonotype: Given a much more abundant clone one base away, this may be a read error. The chain combines TRBV6-2 or TRBV6-3 with TRBJ1-4; perhaps TRBD1 as D (6 bases). The germline V gene has CDR1 MNHEY and CDR2 SVGEGT. This CDR3 is built from 15 residues. V dropped 0 bases and J dropped 7 bases, with 12 bases sitting between them. For the CDR3, the DNA is TGTGCCAGCAGTTACTCGGGCAGGGGCGGTGAAAAACTGTTTTTT. Amino acids: CASSYSGRGGEKLFF.

The V and J genes are TRBV7-3 and TRBJ2-3; 7 bases align to TRBD1. This CDR3 has 16 residues. J was trimmed by 3 bases and V by 1 base; bases with no gene match: 7. From germline, CDR1 is SGHTA and CDR2 FQGTGA. In nucleotides, the CDR3 is TGTGCCAGCAGCTTAAACAGGGGAATTGGGACAGATACGCAGTATTTT. This codes for CASSLNRGIGTDTQYF.

This clonotype came up many times. The chain couples TRBV9 to TRBJ2-7, with 10 bases that match TRBD2. Germline V lookup: CDR1 SGDLS, CDR2 YYNGEE. V shed 0 bases, J shed 5 bases, and the junction held 5 bases outside the gene matches. There are 15 residues in the CDR3. The CDR3, as DNA: TGTGCCAGCAGCGTAGCGAGCGGGAGGGGGAACGAGCAGTACTTC. Translating gives CASSVASGRGNEQYF.

This clonotype was counted ten times or more. The chain links TRBV20-1 to TRBJ2-3; D is perhaps TRBD2 (6 bases). Germline CDR1 reads DFQATT; CDR2 reads SNEGSKA (reference sequence). V lost 6 bases, J lost 2 bases, and 21 bases lay in between. CDR3 length equals 16 residues. Written as DNA, the CDR3 is TGCAGTGCCTCTTTTGTCCTAGCGAGCCACACAGATACGCAGTATTTT. This sequence encodes CSASFVLASHTDTQYF.

The rearrangement uses TRBV19 and TRBJ2-7; TRBD2 agrees at 8 bases. V gave up 6 bases and J gave up 4 bases; unmatched junction bases: 8. CDR3 length: 14 amino acids. The germline gives CDR1 LNHDA, CDR2 SQIVND (reference sequence). CDR3 in amino acids: CASSNSGRGYEQYF. In DNA, the CDR3 is TGTGCCAGTAGCAACAGCGGGAGAGGGTACGAGCAGTACTTC.

The gene calls are TRBV20-1 and TRBJ2-7, with D perhaps TRBD2 (6 bases). In germline, CDR1 is DFQATT, CDR2 SNEGSKA (reference sequence). This CDR3 region has 13 residues. V shed 6 bases and J shed 1 base, with 13 bases lying between them. CDR3 residues: CSARTGLSYEQYV. DNA for the CDR3: TGCAGTGCCAGGACGGGACTTTCCTACGAGCAGTACGTC.

The chain carries TRBV24-1 and TRBJ2-1, with D possibly TRBD2 on 5 matching bases. V shed 2 bases and J shed 2 bases, with 18 bases lying between them. The CDR3 runs 18 residues. Germline values: CDR1 KGHDR, CDR2 SFDVKD. CDR3 DNA sequence: TGTGCCACCAGTGATTCTCCGGTTGTCGGGGTAACCTACAATGAGCAGTTCTTC. Its translation: CATSDSPVVGVTYNEQFF.

The chain carries TRBV29-1 and TRBJ1-2, with TRBD1 identical over 9 bases. CDR1 SQVTM and CDR2 ANQGSEA come from the germline V gene. The V segment lost 7 bases and the J segment 4 bases; nucleotides outside the gene matches: 4. The CDR3 is made up of 12 amino acids. CDR3 protein: CSAVTGGYGYTF. In nucleotides, the CDR3 is TGCAGCGCCGTGACAGGGGGCTATGGCTACACCTTC.

The rearrangement joins TRBV12-3 or TRBV12-4 to TRBJ2-3; D might be TRBD2 (6 bases). V was pared by 3 bases and J by 2 bases, with 9 bases between. The CDR3 is 14 amino acids. The DNA of the CDR3 is TGTGCCAGCAGTTTCCCGGGACTCACAGATACGCAGTATTTT. Amino acid sequence: CASSFPGLTDTQYF.

This clonotype was counted many times. The rearrangement uses TRBV2 and TRBJ2-7, with a tentative D call TRBD1 (7 bases). The CDR3 is 16 amino acids. V dropped 11 bases and J dropped 5 bases, with 28 bases sitting between them. Germline V gene lookup returns CDR1 SNHLY and CDR2 FYNNEI. The CDR3 reads CAGTDVAAGGLNEQYF. In DNA form, the CDR3 reads TGTGCCGGTACAGACGTAGCGGCAGGGGGTCTAAACGAGCAGTACTTC.

The rearrangement links TRBV24-1 to TRBJ2-3, with TRBD2 as a possible D gene (7 bases). This CDR3 is built from 17 residues. Trimming removed 4 bases at V and 3 bases at J, with 19 bases between. The germline V gene has CDR1 KGHDR and CDR2 SFDVKD. The CDR3 sequence is CATSDPPSGGGTDTQYF. In DNA form, the CDR3 reads TGTGCCACCAGTGACCCTCCTAGCGGAGGGGGTACAGATACGCAGTATTTT.

The chain employs TRBV28 and TRBJ2-7; 7 nucleotides align to TRBD1. The length of the CDR3 is 13 residues. After removal of 9 bases from V and 3 bases from J, the junction contained 8 bases not matched to a gene. Germline lookup yields CDR1 MDHEN and CDR2 SYDVKM. In nucleotides, the CDR3 is TGTGCCAGTACCGGGACAGAGGACTACGAGCAGTACTTC. This gives the protein CASTGTEDYEQYF.

The CDR3 bases are TGTGCCAGCAGCTTGGGCTCTTACAATGAGCAGTATTTT. Translated, it gives CASSLGSYNEQYF. The chain has TRBV7-3 and TRBJ2-3; unclear D gene. Trimming took off 3 bases at V and 11 bases at J, with 15 bases between the two ends. The length of the CDR3 is 13 residues. Germline loops: CDR1 SGHTA, CDR2 FQGTGA.

This clonotype was detected only a few times. This chain joins TRBV25-1 and TRBJ1-6; D unresolved. The CDR3 has 14 residues. Per the germline V gene, CDR1 is MGHDK and CDR2 is SYGVNS. Trimming removed 0 bases from V and 5 bases from J, with 5 bases in between. This CDR3 is CASSEYRDNSPLHF. CDR3 DNA: TGTGCCAGCAGTGAATACCGGGATAATTCACCCCTCCACTTT.

The chain carries TRBV20-1 and TRBJ2-7; 9 bases map to TRBD2. The V gene's germline CDR1 is DFQATT and CDR2 SNEGSKA (reference sequence). This CDR3 contains 16 residues. V was clipped by 0 bases and J by 3 bases; unmatched bases: 9. The CDR3 bases are TGCAGTGCTAGAGATCTGGCGGGAGGGCAAGGCTACGAGCAGTACTTC. Its protein product is CSARDLAGGQGYEQYF.

The CDR3 DNA reads TGTGCCAGCAGCACGAACAGGGGGAGCACCTGGGGCTACACCTTC. As protein: CASSTNRGSTWGYTF. The chain couples TRBV13 to TRBJ1-2; 8 bases line up with TRBD1. Germline CDR1 PRHDT, CDR2 FYEKMQ (reference sequence). J was trimmed by 8 bases and V by 5 bases; bases with no gene match: 13. This CDR3 contains 15 residues. Supplemented by reference TRBV13 and TRBJ1-2, the full variable domain reads AAGVIQSPRHLIKEKRETATLKCYPIPRHDTVYWYQQGPGQDPQFLISFYEKMQSDKGSIPDRFSAQQFSDYHSELNMSSLELGDSALYFCASSTNRGSTWGYTFGSGTRLTVV.

The V gene is TRBV20-1, the J gene TRBJ2-3; D uncertain. Germline CDR1 reads DFQATT; CDR2 reads SNEGSKA (reference sequence). This CDR3 has 15 amino acids. Trimming stripped 5 bases from V and 1 base from J, with 16 bases between. CDR3 region: CSASDFRARTDTQYF. DNA of the CDR3: TGCAGTGCTTCTGACTTCCGGGCTCGCACAGATACGCAGTATTTT.

Note on this clonotype: A much larger clonotype is one base distant, so this may be a read error. The chain carries TRBV2 and TRBJ2-3, with 8 bases that match TRBD2. The CDR3 spans 15 residues. Germline CDR1 SNHLY, CDR2 FYNNEI. CDR3 bases: TGTGCCAGCAGGGGGACTAGTGGCTTTACAGGTACGCAGTATTTT. Translating gives CASRGTSGFTGTQYF.

Notes on this clonotype: The germline gene is not matched at one end of the junction; a read error may be the cause. The chain uses TRBV6-5 and TRBJ2-7; no firm D call. Germline CDR1 and CDR2: MNHEY and SVGAGI. The CDR3 sequence is 11 residues long. The DNA of the CDR3 is TGTGCCACCAGTGATTCCTACGAGCAGTACTTC. Amino acid sequence: CATSDSYEQYF.